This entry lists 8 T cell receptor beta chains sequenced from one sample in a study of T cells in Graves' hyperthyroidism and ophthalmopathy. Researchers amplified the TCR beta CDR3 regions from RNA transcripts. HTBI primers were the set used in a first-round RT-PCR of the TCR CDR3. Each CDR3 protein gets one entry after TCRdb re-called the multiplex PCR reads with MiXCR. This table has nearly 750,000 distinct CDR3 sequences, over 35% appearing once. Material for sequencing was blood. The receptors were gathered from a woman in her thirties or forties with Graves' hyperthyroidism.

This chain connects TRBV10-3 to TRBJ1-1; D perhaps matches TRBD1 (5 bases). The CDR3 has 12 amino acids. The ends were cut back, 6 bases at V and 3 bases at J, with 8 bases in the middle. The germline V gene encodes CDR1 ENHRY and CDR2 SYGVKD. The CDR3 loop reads CAIRGRYTEAFF. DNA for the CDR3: TGTGCCATCAGGGGACGGTACACTGAAGCTTTCTTT.

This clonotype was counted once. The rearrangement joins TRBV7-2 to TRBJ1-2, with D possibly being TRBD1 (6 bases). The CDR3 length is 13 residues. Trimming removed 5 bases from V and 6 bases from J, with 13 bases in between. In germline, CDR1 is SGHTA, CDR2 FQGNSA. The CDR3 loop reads CASSPGQTHGYTF. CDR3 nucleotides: TGTGCCAGCAGCCCGGGACAAACCCATGGCTACACCTTC. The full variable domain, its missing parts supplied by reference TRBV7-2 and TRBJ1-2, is GAGVSQSPSNKVTEKGKDVELRCDPISGHTALYWYRQSLGQGLEFLIYFQGNSAPDKSGLPSDRFSAERTGGSVSTLTIQRTQQEDSAVYLCASSPGQTHGYTFGSGTRLTVV.

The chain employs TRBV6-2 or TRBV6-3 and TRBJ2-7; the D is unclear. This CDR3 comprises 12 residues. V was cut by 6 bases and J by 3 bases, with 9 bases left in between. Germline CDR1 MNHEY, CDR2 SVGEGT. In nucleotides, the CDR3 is TGTGCCAGCAGCGGGCGGTACTACGAGCAGTACTTC. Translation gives CASSGRYYEQYF.

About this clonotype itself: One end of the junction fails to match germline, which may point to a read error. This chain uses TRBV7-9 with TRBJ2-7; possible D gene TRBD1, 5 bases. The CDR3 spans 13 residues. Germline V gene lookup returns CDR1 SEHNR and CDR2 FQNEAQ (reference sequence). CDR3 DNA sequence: TGCGCCAGCAGCCTAGGCAGGGTATACGAGCAGTACTTC. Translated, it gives CASSLGRVYEQYF. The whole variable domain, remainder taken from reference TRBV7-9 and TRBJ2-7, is DTGVSQNPRHKITKRGQNVTFRCDPISEHNRLYWYRQTLGQGPEFLTYFQNEAQLEKSRLLSDRFSAERPKGSFSTLEIQRTEQGDSAMYLCASSLGRVYEQYFGPGTRLTVT.

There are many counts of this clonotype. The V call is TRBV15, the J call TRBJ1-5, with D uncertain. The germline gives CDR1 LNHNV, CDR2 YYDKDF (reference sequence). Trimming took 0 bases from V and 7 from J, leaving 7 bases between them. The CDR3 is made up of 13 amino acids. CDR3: CATSRDVGQPQHF. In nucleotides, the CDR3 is TGTGCCACCAGCAGAGATGTGGGGCAGCCCCAGCATTTT.

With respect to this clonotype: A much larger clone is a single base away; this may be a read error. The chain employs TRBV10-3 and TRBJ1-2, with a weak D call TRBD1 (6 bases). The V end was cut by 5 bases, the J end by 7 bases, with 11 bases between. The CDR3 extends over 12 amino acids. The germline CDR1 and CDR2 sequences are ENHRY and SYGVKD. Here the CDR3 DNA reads TGTGCCATCAGTTTAGGACAGCGTGGCTACACCTTC. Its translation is CAISLGQRGYTF.

DNA for the CDR3: TGTGCCAGCAGTTTTATTACCTCCTACGAGCAGTACTTC. As protein: CASSFITSYEQYF. The V gene is TRBV28, the J gene TRBJ2-7; no clear D gene. V was pared by 3 bases and J by 0 bases, with 6 bases between. Looked up from germline, CDR1 is MDHEN and CDR2 is SYDVKM. The length of the CDR3 is 13 residues.

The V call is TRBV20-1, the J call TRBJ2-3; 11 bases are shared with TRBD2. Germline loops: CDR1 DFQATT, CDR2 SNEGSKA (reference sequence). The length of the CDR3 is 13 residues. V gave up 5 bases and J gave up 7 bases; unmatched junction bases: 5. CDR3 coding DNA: TGCAGTGCTCAACTAGCGGGAGAATATACGCAGTATTTT. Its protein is CSAQLAGEYTQYF.